A selection of T cell receptor beta chains follows, all from one sample in a study of CD8+CD57+ T cells in acquired aplastic anemia. One entry per CDR3 protein results from TCRdb running MiXCR on the reads. The sample has about 240,000 distinct CDR3 sequences; approximately 50% are singletons. Material for sequencing was sorted CD4+, CD8+, or CD8+CD57+ T cells (not recorded which) from PBMCs. These TCRs come from a human donor with aplastic anemia. Both conserved end residues are part of each CDR3. A D gene is named only where the DNA matches it firmly. Some rows have no size entry. The others give once, few or many, or a class for an expanded clone.

V: TRBV4-3
size: -
J: TRBJ2-7
D: TRBD1
DNA: TGCGCCAGCAGCCAAGAAGGGGGGACAGGCTCCTACGAGCAGTACTTC
CDR3: CASSQEGGTGSYEQYF

V: TRBV7-2
size: -
J: TRBJ1-1
D: -
DNA: TGTGCCAGCAGCCCAGATCGGGAGACTGAAGCTTTCTTT
CDR3: CASSPDRETEAFF

V: TRBV3-1
size: many
J: TRBJ1-1
D: -
DNA: TGTGCCAGCAGCCAAGGAGACACAATGGCTTTCTTT
CDR3: CASSQGDTMAFF

V: TRBV9
size: many
J: TRBJ2-7
D: -
DNA: TGTGCCAGCAGCGTAGCCTACAACTCCTACGAGCAGTACTTC
CDR3: CASSVAYNSYEQYF

V: TRBV7-9
size: -
J: TRBJ2-7
D: TRBD2
DNA: TGTGCCAGCGGCTTACCGGGACTAGCGGGGGGTTCCTACGAGCAGTACTTC
CDR3: CASGLPGLAGGSYEQYF

V: TRBV10-3
size: many
J: TRBJ2-1
D: -
DNA: TGTGCCATCAGTGATAGGGCCGGGCATGAGCAGTTCTTC
CDR3: CAISDRAGHEQFF

V: TRBV15
size: -
J: TRBJ2-1
D: TRBD1
DNA: TGTGCCACCAGCAGCAACAGGGGAAGGGAGCAGTTCTTC
CDR3: CATSSNRGREQFF

V: TRBV4-3
size: many
J: TRBJ2-7
D: TRBD1
DNA: TGCGCCAGCAGCCAGGGACATACAGGGGTTCACGAGCAGTACTTC
CDR3: CASSQGHTGVHEQYF

V: TRBV12-3/TRBV12-4
size: once
J: TRBJ1-3
D: -
DNA: TGTGCCAGCAGCACTACAAAGACCTCCAGAAACACCATATATTTT
CDR3: CASSTTKTSRNTIYF

V: TRBV9
size: once
J: TRBJ2-2
D: -
DNA: TGTGCCAGCAGCGTAGCGGGGGATTCCGGGGAGCTGTTTTTT
CDR3: CASSVAGDSGELFF

V: TRBV7-3
size: many
J: TRBJ2-3
D: -
DNA: TGTGCCAGCAGCTTAACGGCTTCCGGCGGCAGACACACAGATACGCAGTATTTT
CDR3: CASSLTASGGRHTDTQYF

V: TRBV5-1
size: many
J: TRBJ2-7
D: -
DNA: TGCGCCAGCAGCTTCGAACGAGGGTCCTACGAGCAGTACTTC
CDR3: CASSFERGSYEQYF

V: TRBV10-3
size: -
J: TRBJ2-5
D: -
DNA: TGTGCCAGCAGCCAAGGGACATACCAAGAGACCCAGTACTTC
CDR3: CASSQGTYQETQYF

V: TRBV6-9
size: -
J: TRBJ1-3
D: TRBD1
DNA: TGTGCCAGCAGTGGAACCGGGACAGAGGACACCATATATTTT
CDR3: CASSGTGTEDTIYF

V: TRBV15
size: -
J: TRBJ2-3
D: TRBD2
DNA: TGTGCCACCAGCAGCCGGACTAGCGGGGGGGCCGCAGATACGCAGTATTTT
CDR3: CATSSRTSGGAADTQYF

V: TRBV20-1
size: once
J: TRBJ2-7
D: -
DNA: TGCAGTGCCAAGGGTGGTTACGAGCAGTACTTC
CDR3: CSAKGGYEQYF

V: TRBV29-1
size: many
J: TRBJ1-1
D: -
DNA: TGCAGCGGGTCTCGAGGCCCTGAAGCTTTCTTT
CDR3: CSGSRGPEAFF

V: TRBV12-3/TRBV12-4
size: many
J: TRBJ2-3
D: TRBD2
DNA: TGTGCCAGCAGTAGCGGGGGGCATTCAGATACGCAGTATTTT
CDR3: CASSSGGHSDTQYF

V: TRBV15
size: -
J: TRBJ1-6
D: -
DNA: TGTGCCACCAGCAGAGACAGTCTTAATTCACCCCTCCACTTT
CDR3: CATSRDSLNSPLHF

V: TRBV6-6
size: few
J: TRBJ1-2
D: TRBD1
DNA: TGTGCCAGCAGCGAGCGGACAGGGGGCGATTGGGATGGCTACACCTTC
CDR3: CASSERTGGDWDGYTF

V: TRBV10-3
size: many
J: TRBJ2-7
D: -
DNA: TGTGCCATCAGTGAGTCCGGGGGCGAGCAGTACTTC
CDR3: CAISESGGEQYF

V: TRBV10-3
size: -
J: TRBJ2-3
D: TRBD2
DNA: TGTGCCATCAGTGATTTTAAGGCGGGGGACACAGATACGCAGTATTTT
CDR3: CAISDFKAGDTDTQYF

V: TRBV7-8
size: -
J: TRBJ2-3
D: -
DNA: TGTGCCAGCAGCTTTAAGGTCTTACCCTACGATACGCAGTATTTT
CDR3: CASSFKVLPYDTQYF

V: TRBV29-1
size: -
J: TRBJ2-7
D: -
DNA: TGCAGCGTTGAAGGGGCAGGGGCCTACGAGCAGTACTTC
CDR3: CSVEGAGAYEQYF

V: TRBV11-2
size: once
J: TRBJ1-5
D: TRBD1
DNA: TGTGCCAGCAGCTTAGACAGGGGGGGTAATCAGCCCCAGCATTTT
CDR3: CASSLDRGGNQPQHF

V: TRBV2
size: -
J: TRBJ2-2
D: -
DNA: TGTGCCAACAGTGTTAAGTGGGCGAGGAACACCGGGGAACTGTTTTTT
CDR3: CANSVKWARNTGELFF

V: TRBV2
size: many
J: TRBJ1-5
D: -
DNA: TGTGCCACCGACAACGGACCGAATAGCAATCAGCCCCAGCATTTT
CDR3: CATDNGPNSNQPQHF

V: TRBV6-4
size: many
J: TRBJ1-1
D: -
DNA: TGTGCCAGCAGTGACTCGGCGGGTTCCACTGAAGCTTTCTTT
CDR3: CASSDSAGSTEAFF

V: TRBV4-3
size: many
J: TRBJ2-3
D: TRBD2
DNA: TGCGCCAGCAGCCAAGATCTCGGGGGGGCAACAGATACGCAGTATTTT
CDR3: CASSQDLGGATDTQYF

V: TRBV5-1
size: many
J: TRBJ2-3
D: TRBD1
DNA: TGCGCCAGCACCGAGGACAGGGGGTTCACAGATACGCAGTATTTT
CDR3: CASTEDRGFTDTQYF

V: TRBV15
size: -
J: TRBJ2-7
D: TRBD1
DNA: TGTGCCACCAGCAGACGGACAGGGGGCTACGAGCAGTACTTC
CDR3: CATSRRTGGYEQYF

V: TRBV7-9
size: many
J: TRBJ1-2
D: TRBD1
DNA: TGTGCCAGCAGCTTAGTAGGCCGGGACAGGACATACTATGGCTACACCTTC
CDR3: CASSLVGRDRTYYGYTF

V: TRBV7-9
size: few
J: TRBJ1-5
D: -
DNA: TGTGCCAGCAGCTCTCGGCAGGGGAACAATCAGCCCCAGCATTTT
CDR3: CASSSRQGNNQPQHF

V: TRBV4-1
size: -
J: TRBJ1-6
D: -
DNA: TGTGCCAGCAGCATTTACCCATCACCCCTCCACTTT
CDR3: CASSIYPSPLHF

V: TRBV5-8
size: many
J: TRBJ2-1
D: TRBD1
DNA: TGTGCCAGCAGCTTGTACAGGGGGCCGGGACATGAGCAGTTCTTC
CDR3: CASSLYRGPGHEQFF

V: TRBV15
size: -
J: TRBJ1-5
D: TRBD1
DNA: TGTGCCACCAGCAGAGGGACAGGGTCGAGTCAGCCCCAGCATTTT
CDR3: CATSRGTGSSQPQHF

V: TRBV2
size: -
J: TRBJ1-6
D: -
DNA: TGTGCCAGCAGGGCGGACAGCAATAATTCACCCCTCCACTTT
CDR3: CASRADSNNSPLHF

V: TRBV6-6
size: -
J: TRBJ2-7
D: -
DNA: TGTGCCGAAGGGGTTACAGTCTACGAGCAGTACTTC
CDR3: CAEGVTVYEQYF

V: TRBV5-1
size: -
J: TRBJ2-7
D: -
DNA: TGCGCCAGCAGGAGAAGGGAACAATCCTACGAGCAGTACTTC
CDR3: CASRRREQSYEQYF

V: TRBV7-9
size: once
J: TRBJ2-7
D: -
DNA: TGTGCCAGCAGCACGCATGATCGGGGGGCGGCCGAGCAGTACTTC
CDR3: CASSTHDRGAAEQYF

V: TRBV7-9
size: -
J: TRBJ1-2
D: -
DNA: TGTGCCAGCAGCCCCGCCCCCGGGGGAGGCTATGGCTACACCTTC
CDR3: CASSPAPGGGYGYTF

V: TRBV27
size: many
J: TRBJ2-7
D: TRBD2
DNA: TGTGCCAGCAGCCCTCCGGGACTATACTCCTACGAGCAGTACTTC
CDR3: CASSPPGLYSYEQYF

V: TRBV19
size: many
J: TRBJ1-2
D: -
DNA: TGTGCCACATCAGGGGCAGGCGGCTACACCTTC
CDR3: CATSGAGGYTF

V: TRBV7-2
size: -
J: TRBJ2-7
D: -
DNA: TGTGCCAGCAGCTTTCGACAGCTCTTCGACGAGCAGTACTTC
CDR3: CASSFRQLFDEQYF

V: TRBV24-1
size: -
J: TRBJ1-2
D: -
DNA: TGTGCCACCACCCTGGACAGCTATGGCTACACCTTC
CDR3: CATTLDSYGYTF

V: TRBV19
size: once
J: TRBJ2-2
D: TRBD2
DNA: TGTGCCAGTAGTTTGCGGGAGGTGAACACCGGGGAGCTGTTTTTT
CDR3: CASSLREVNTGELFF

V: TRBV10-3
size: -
J: TRBJ1-2
D: -
DNA: TGTGCCATCACCTCATCCTATGGCTACACCTTC
CDR3: CAITSSYGYTF

V: TRBV20-1
size: few
J: TRBJ1-1
D: TRBD1
DNA: TGCAGTGCTGGACAGGAGCCCTCAAAAGCTTTCTTT
CDR3: CSAGQEPSKAFF

V: TRBV7-7
size: many
J: TRBJ2-2
D: TRBD1
DNA: TGTGCTAGCAGTTCCCGAGTGGCAGGGGGTCACCTAGGGGAGCTGTTTTTT
CDR3: CASSSRVAGGHLGELFF

V: TRBV30
size: few
J: TRBJ2-1
D: -
DNA: TGTGCCTGGAGTGTAGACGGGACTTACAATGAGCAGTTCTTC
CDR3: CAWSVDGTYNEQFF

V: TRBV19
size: -
J: TRBJ1-5
D: -
DNA: TGTGCCAGTAGCGGACAGAATAGCAATCAGCCCCAGCATTTT
CDR3: CASSGQNSNQPQHF

V: TRBV3-1
size: few
J: TRBJ2-7
D: -
DNA: TGTGCCAGCAGCCAAGAATGGCAGAACTACGAGCAGTACTTC
CDR3: CASSQEWQNYEQYF